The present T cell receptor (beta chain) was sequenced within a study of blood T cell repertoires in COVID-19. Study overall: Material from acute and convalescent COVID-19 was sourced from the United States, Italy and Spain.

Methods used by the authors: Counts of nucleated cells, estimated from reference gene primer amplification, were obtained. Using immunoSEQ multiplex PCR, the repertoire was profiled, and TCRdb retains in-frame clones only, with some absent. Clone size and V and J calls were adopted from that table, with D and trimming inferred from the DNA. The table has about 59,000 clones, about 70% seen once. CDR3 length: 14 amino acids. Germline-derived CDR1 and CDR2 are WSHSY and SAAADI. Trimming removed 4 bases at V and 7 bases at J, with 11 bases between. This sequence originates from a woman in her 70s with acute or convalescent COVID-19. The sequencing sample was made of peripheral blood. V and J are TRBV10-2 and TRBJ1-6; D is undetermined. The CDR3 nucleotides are TGCGCCAGCAGTGTTACAGCAAACAATTCACCCCTCCACTTT. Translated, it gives CASSVTANNSPLHF.